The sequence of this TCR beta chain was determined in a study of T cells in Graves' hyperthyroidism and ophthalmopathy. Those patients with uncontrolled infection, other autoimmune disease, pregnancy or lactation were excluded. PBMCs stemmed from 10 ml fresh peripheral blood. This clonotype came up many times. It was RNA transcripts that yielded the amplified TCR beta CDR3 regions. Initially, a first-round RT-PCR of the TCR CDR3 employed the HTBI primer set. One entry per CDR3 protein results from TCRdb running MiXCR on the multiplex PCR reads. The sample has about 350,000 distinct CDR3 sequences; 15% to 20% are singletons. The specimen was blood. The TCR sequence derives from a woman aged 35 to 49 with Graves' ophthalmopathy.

This CDR3 reads CASSPRGSGANVLTF. The CDR3 nucleotides read TGTGCCAGTAGCCCCCGGGGCTCTGGGGCCAACGTCCTGACTTTC. The V call is TRBV19, the J call TRBJ2-6; D is possibly TRBD2 (5 bases). The CDR3 totals 15 residues. V lost 6 bases and J 0 bases, leaving 9 bases between the germline ends. Germline V gives CDR1 LNHDA, CDR2 SQIVND (reference sequence). Based on the CDR3 plus reference TRBV19 and TRBJ2-6, the full variable domain is DGGITQSPKYLFRKEGQNVTLSCEQNLNHDAMYWYRQDPGQGLRLIYYSQIVNDFQKGDIAEGYSVSREKKESFPLTVTSAQKNPTAFYLCASSPRGSGANVLTFGAGSRLTVL.